This TCR beta chain is from a study of identifying expanded T cells in peripheral blood. Findings and caveats of the study: Across healthy donors, higher total template counts meant significantly greater approximately two-week count variance. Technical replicates showed approximately 1.2 changed clones; about two weeks 15 to 20; four weeks 19.

Trimming shortened V by 5 bases and J by 7 bases, and 17 bases separated the two germline ends. Germline lookup yields CDR1 SNHLY and CDR2 FYNNEI. CDR3 length equals 14 residues. For this clone: Its antigen is unknown.

During the collection period, no donor immune events like infections were recorded. Sequencing was performed with immunoSEQ multiplex PCR; in TCRdb, only in-frame clones are kept and a portion is missing. Among 100,000 or so clones listed, approximately 88% were seen once. The sample consisted of blood. The chain carries TRBV2 and TRBJ1-2; tentatively, D is TRBD1 (6 bases). This TCR was recovered from a person between 18 and 69 years old in good health. DNA of the CDR3: TGTGCCAGCAGTAAGGGGGGGTTTAGGTTTGGCTACACCTTC. This sequence encodes CASSKGGFRFGYTF.